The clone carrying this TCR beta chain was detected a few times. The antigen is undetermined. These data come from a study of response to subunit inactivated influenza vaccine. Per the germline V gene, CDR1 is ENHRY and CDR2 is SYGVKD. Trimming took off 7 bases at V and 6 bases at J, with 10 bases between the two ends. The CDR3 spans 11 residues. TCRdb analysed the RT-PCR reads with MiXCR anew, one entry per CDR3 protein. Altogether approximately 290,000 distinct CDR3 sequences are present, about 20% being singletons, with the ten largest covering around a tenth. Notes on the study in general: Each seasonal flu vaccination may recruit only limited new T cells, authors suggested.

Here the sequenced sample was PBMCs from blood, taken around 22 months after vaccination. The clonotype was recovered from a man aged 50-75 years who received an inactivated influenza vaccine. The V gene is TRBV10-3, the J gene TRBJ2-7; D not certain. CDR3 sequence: CAIKEAFEQYF. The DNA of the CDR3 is TGTGCCATCAAGGAAGCCTTCGAGCAGTACTTC.